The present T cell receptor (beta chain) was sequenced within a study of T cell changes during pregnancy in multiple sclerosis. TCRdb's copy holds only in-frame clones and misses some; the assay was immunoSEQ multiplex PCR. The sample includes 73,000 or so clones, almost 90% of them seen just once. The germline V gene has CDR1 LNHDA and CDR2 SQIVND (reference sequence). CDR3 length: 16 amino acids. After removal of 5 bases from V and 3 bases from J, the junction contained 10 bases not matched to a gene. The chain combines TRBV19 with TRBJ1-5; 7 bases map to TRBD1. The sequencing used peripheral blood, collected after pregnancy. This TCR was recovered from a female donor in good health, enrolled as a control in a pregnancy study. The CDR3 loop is CASSAAHTGDNQPQHF. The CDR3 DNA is TGTGCCAGTAGTGCCGCCCACACAGGGGACAATCAGCCCCAGCATTTT.